This T cell receptor beta chain stems from a study of cytomegalovirus exposure and HLA in healthy donors. This clone was seen only a few times. Other DNA sequences in this specimen translate into the identical CDR3. The PCR made use of 60 Vbeta and 13 Jbeta primers. Method: immunoSEQ multiplex PCR; TCRdb's copy keeps in-frame clones and lacks some. The data contain fewer than 100,000 clones, around 81% of them singletons. Sequencing input: PBMCs. This sequence was found in a male donor in good health and CMV-seronegative.

The CDR3 sequence: CASSLDGMNTEAFF. The CDR3, as DNA: TGCGCCAGCAGCTTGGACGGTATGAACACTGAAGCTTTCTTT. This chain joins TRBV5-1 and TRBJ1-1; D unclear. The CDR3 totals 14 residues. Per the germline V gene, CDR1 is SGHRS and CDR2 is YFSETQ. V lost 0 bases to trimming and J lost 0 bases, with 6 bases between them. Based on the CDR3 plus reference TRBV5-1 and TRBJ1-1, the full variable domain is KAGVTQTPRYLIKTRGQQVTLSCSPISGHRSVSWYQQTPGQGLQFLFEYFSETQRNKGNFPGRFSGRQFSNSRSEMNVSTLELGDSALYLCASSLDGMNTEAFFGQGTRLTVV.